This is a list of T cell receptor beta chains from one sample in a study of cytomegalovirus exposure and HLA in healthy donors. TCRdb's table, derived via immunoSEQ multiplex PCR, lists solely in-frame clones and lacks some. The sample lists some 250,000 clones, 90% occurring once. Sequencing was carried out using PBMCs. These receptors were obtained from a woman aged 18-35 years in good health and CMV-seronegative. Each CDR3 is given with its conserved first and last residue. Each record gives: CDR3 DNA, CDR3 protein, V gene, clone size, D gene, J gene. D genes are given only for firm matches. A clone size is listed for some rows: how often the clone was seen (once, few, many), or a class if it is expanded.

cdr3_nt: TGTGCCAGCAGTTACGCCCGGGACTCCGGGCCGCCCCAGCATTTT; cdr3_aa: CASSYARDSGPPQHF; v_call: TRBV6-5; clone_size: NA; d_call: NA; j_call: TRBJ1-5
cdr3_nt: TGTGCCAGCAGCCCCGGCCCTAGCGGGGGGAGTGAGCAGTTCTTC; cdr3_aa: CASSPGPSGGSEQFF; v_call: TRBV9; clone_size: NA; d_call: TRBD2; j_call: TRBJ2-1
cdr3_nt: TGTGCCAGCAGCGACGAGCGTTATTCACCCCTCCACTTT; cdr3_aa: CASSDERYSPLHF; v_call: TRBV5-4; clone_size: NA; d_call: NA; j_call: TRBJ1-6
cdr3_nt: TGCGCCAGCAGCTTTACCAGGACAGGTGATTGGGTTCGTGAAGCTTTCTTT; cdr3_aa: CASSFTRTGDWVREAFF; v_call: TRBV5-1; clone_size: NA; d_call: TRBD1; j_call: TRBJ1-1
cdr3_nt: TGCGCCAGCAGCCATTTCCCGGGGGGTGCCTACGAGCAGTACTTC; cdr3_aa: CASSHFPGGAYEQYF; v_call: TRBV4-3; clone_size: NA; d_call: TRBD2; j_call: TRBJ2-7
cdr3_nt: TGTGCCAGCAGCCCCTCGACCTGGACAGCGAACACCGGGGAGCTGTTTTTT; cdr3_aa: CASSPSTWTANTGELFF; v_call: TRBV9; clone_size: once; d_call: NA; j_call: TRBJ2-2
cdr3_nt: TGTGCCAGTAGTATCGGGTCCTATACGCAGTATTTT; cdr3_aa: CASSIGSYTQYF; v_call: TRBV19; clone_size: NA; d_call: NA; j_call: TRBJ2-3
cdr3_nt: TGTGCCAGCACACCACAGGGAAGGAACACTGAAGCTTTCTTT; cdr3_aa: CASTPQGRNTEAFF; v_call: TRBV2; clone_size: NA; d_call: NA; j_call: TRBJ1-1
cdr3_nt: TGTGCCAGCATGGGGACAGGTAACACCGGGGAGCTGTTTTTT; cdr3_aa: CASMGTGNTGELFF; v_call: TRBV27; clone_size: once; d_call: TRBD1; j_call: TRBJ2-2
cdr3_nt: TGTGCCAGCAGCGAGGGACAGGGGAACTATGGCTACACCTTC; cdr3_aa: CASSEGQGNYGYTF; v_call: TRBV6-5; clone_size: NA; d_call: TRBD1; j_call: TRBJ1-2
cdr3_nt: TGTGCCAGCAGCTTATGGAGGAATACTAATGAAAAACTGTTTTTT; cdr3_aa: CASSLWRNTNEKLFF; v_call: TRBV7-2; clone_size: once; d_call: NA; j_call: TRBJ1-4
cdr3_nt: TGCAGCGTTGAAGCAGGGACAGACTTATTCACTGAAGCTTTCTTT; cdr3_aa: CSVEAGTDLFTEAFF; v_call: TRBV29-1; clone_size: NA; d_call: TRBD1; j_call: TRBJ1-1
cdr3_nt: TGTGCCAGCAGCTCAGGACGGGGGGTTAGCACAGATACGCAGTATTTT; cdr3_aa: CASSSGRGVSTDTQYF; v_call: TRBV7-2; clone_size: NA; d_call: TRBD2; j_call: TRBJ2-3
cdr3_nt: TGCGCCAGCAGCTTGGCAGGGGATGGAGATACGCAGTATTTT; cdr3_aa: CASSLAGDGDTQYF; v_call: TRBV5-1; clone_size: NA; d_call: NA; j_call: TRBJ2-3